This TCR beta chain comes out of a study of tumor-infiltrating lymphocytes in primary liver carcinoma. Study in general: Tumors were staged T1-T3 N0M0 and measured 4.2 to 10 cm across. Study findings and constraints: Roughly 7.5-25% of top clones, and no more, occurred in all five tumor regions.

With a constant-region primer, TCR beta cDNA was made from roughly 500 ng of total RNA. Nested multiplex PCR, run for three rounds with slightly modified ARM-PCR, yielded TCR beta libraries. Each of the first two PCR rounds ran approximately 10 cycles with TRBV1-TRBV30 forward and C-beta reverse primers. TCRdb called the multiplex PCR reads again in MiXCR, with one record for every CDR3 protein. The sample has around 40,000 distinct CDR3 sequences, roughly 73% seen once; the top ten hold 19%. J lost 4 bases, V lost 3 bases, and 0 bases had no gene match. The CDR3 extends over 14 amino acids. From germline, CDR1 is LNHNV and CDR2 YYDKDF (reference sequence). The tissue used was unsorted bulk material of about 19-34 mg. RNA and DNA were co-extracted from it with the AllPrep DNA/RNA mini kit. Surgery removed the patients' primary liver carcinoma. On this clonotype itself: Its antigen remains unknown. This may arise from a read error, as a much more abundant clone is one base away.

The rearrangement joins TRBV15 to TRBJ2-2; 9 bases line up with TRBD2. This receptor was identified in a man in his forties with primary liver carcinoma and hepatitis B virus infection. Source material: liver tumor tissue from sampling region 2. As for subset: tumor region T2, inferior pole. The CDR3 nucleotides are TGTGCCACCAGCAGGACTAGCGGCACCGGGGAGCTGTTTTTT. It encodes CATSRTSGTGELFF.